Following are 20 T cell receptor beta chains from one sample sequenced in a study of Ad26.COV2.S vaccination and SARS-CoV-2 variants. Sequenced by immunoSEQ multiplex PCR; TCRdb stores in-frame clones only, minus some. The data hold some 400,000 clones, with roughly 90% observed a single time. Specified treatment: 15 to 20 received Ad26.COV2.S at low or high dose, single or two shots; 5 received placebo; per-sample allocation not given. Day 63 following the first vaccine or placebo injection was when the samples were taken. This specimen was peripheral blood, taken in a trial of Ad26.COV2.S vaccine versus placebo. All receptors come from a person aged 18-60 years who received the Ad26.COV2.S COVID-19 vaccine or a placebo.

A remark on this clone: The identical CDR3 is also encoded by other nucleotide sequences in the sample. The chain joins TRBV28 to TRBJ2-1; D not resolved. Germline lookup yields CDR1 MDHEN and CDR2 SYDVKM. The CDR3 covers 11 residues. Deletions cut 3 bases from V and 6 bases from J, with 3 bases between. The CDR3 DNA reads as TGTGCCAGCAGTTTTCCCAATGAGCAGTTCTTC. As protein: CASSFPNEQFF.

The genes are TRBV5-6 and TRBJ2-3; 8 nucleotides align to TRBD2. CDR1 SGHDT and CDR2 YYEEEE come from the germline V gene. Trimming at V came to 1 base and at J to 2 bases, leaving 9 bases not matched to a gene. CDR3 size: 17 residues. The CDR3 reads CASSLSQGAGVTDTQYF. As DNA, the CDR3 is TGTGCCAGCAGCTTGTCCCAAGGAGCGGGGGTCACAGATACGCAGTATTTT.

The chain joins TRBV29-1 to TRBJ2-2; D is perhaps TRBD1 or TRBD2 (6 bases each). The ends were cut back, 6 bases at V and 1 base at J, with 12 bases in the middle. Germline loops: CDR1 SQVTM, CDR2 ANQGSEA. The CDR3 extends over 14 amino acids. The CDR3 sequence is CSVGGGMNTGELFF. CDR3 in DNA: TGCAGCGTCGGAGGGGGGATGAACACCGGGGAGCTGTTTTTT.

This rearrangement joins TRBV6-2 or TRBV6-3 to TRBJ2-7; D tentatively fits TRBD1 or TRBD2 (7 bases each). V lost 6 bases and J 5 bases, leaving 20 bases between the germline ends. From germline, CDR1 is MNHEY and CDR2 SVGEGT. This CDR3 spans 15 amino acids. CDR3 amino acids: CASSTDQGEGNEQYF. CDR3 in DNA: TGTGCCAGCAGCACCGATCAGGGGGAGGGGAACGAGCAGTACTTC.

The rearrangement joins TRBV14 to TRBJ2-1; 7 positions match TRBD1. Germline CDR1 reads SGHDN; CDR2 reads FVKESK. After removal of 4 bases from V and 8 bases from J, the junction contained 5 bases not matched to a gene. This CDR3 spans 13 amino acids. The CDR3 DNA reads as TGTGCCAGCAGCCCAATAGGGGGCGATGAGCAGTTCTTC. It codes for CASSPIGGDEQFF.

In this sample, this clone turned up a few times. The rearrangement uses TRBV4-2 and TRBJ2-1; 7 nucleotides match TRBD2. Germline CDR1 reads LGHNA; CDR2 reads YNFKEQ. Trimming cost V 1 base and J 7 bases; bases outside gene matches: 7. The CDR3 contains 15 residues. CDR3 nucleotides: TGTGCCAGCAGCCAAGCTCCGGGAGGAGGGAATGAGCAGTTCTTC. Its translation is CASSQAPGGGNEQFF.

The chain employs TRBV5-6 and TRBJ1-2, with D tentatively TRBD1 (6 bases). Germline-derived CDR1 and CDR2 are SGHDT and YYEEEE. The V and J ends lost 4 bases and 3 bases respectively, with 16 bases between them. The CDR3 length is 15 residues. The DNA of the CDR3 is TGTGCCAGCAGCCCTCCGACAGGCCCTGACTATGGCTACACCTTC. This translates into CASSPPTGPDYGYTF.

Remarks on this clone: The junction departs from the called germline gene at one end, perhaps through a read error. The chain employs TRBV5-1 and TRBJ2-5; 7 bases line up with TRBD1. The CDR3 totals 14 residues. The V gene's germline CDR1 is SGHRS and CDR2 YFSETQ. CDR3 sequence: CASTLDRMGETQYF. CDR3 nucleotides: TGCGCCAGCACCTTGGACAGGATGGGAGAGACCCAGTACTTC.

J is TRBJ2-3 and V is TRBV29-1; possible D gene TRBD2, 5 bases. V lost 0 bases to trimming and J lost 4 bases, with 14 bases between them. The CDR3 is made up of 15 amino acids. The germline gives CDR1 SQVTM, CDR2 ANQGSEA. CDR3 protein: CSVEESLARADTQYF. For the CDR3, the DNA is TGCAGCGTTGAAGAGAGTCTAGCAAGGGCAGATACGCAGTATTTT.

Concerning this clone: At the DNA level, this CDR3 is encoded by other sequences in the same sample as well. V and J are TRBV6-1 and TRBJ2-3; TRBD2 matches at 9 bases. Germline CDR1 is MNHNS and CDR2 is SASEGT. Trimming removed 3 bases from V and 4 bases from J; junction bases left unmatched: 5. The CDR3 runs 15 residues. The CDR3 sequence is CASSELAGGPDTQYF. CDR3 DNA: TGTGCCAGCAGTGAGCTGGCGGGAGGGCCAGATACGCAGTATTTT.

The chain employs TRBV28 and TRBJ1-1; the match to TRBD1 covers 11 bases. J was trimmed by 13 bases and V by 9 bases; bases with no gene match: 10. Germline V gives CDR1 MDHEN, CDR2 SYDVKM. CDR3 length: 12 amino acids. The CDR3 DNA is TGTGCCAGTACCGGGACAGGGGGAAGTGGTTTCTTT. Residues: CASTGTGGSGFF.

This clone was seen a few times. Mismatch with germline at one junction end may stem from a read error. The chain recombines TRBV7-3 with TRBJ1-6, with TRBD1 identical over 9 bases. From germline, CDR1 is SGHTA and CDR2 FQGTGA. The CDR3 runs 15 residues. The CDR3 DNA reads TGTGCCAGCAGCCTAACAGGGGGCGGTAATTCACCCCTCCACTTT. It specifies CASSLTGGGNSPLHF.

CDR3 sequence reads: CAIRQSAVLNTEAFF. DNA for the CDR3: TGTGCCATCAGACAGTCCGCCGTTTTGAACACTGAAGCTTTCTTT. The V and J genes are TRBV10-3 and TRBJ1-1; D is undetermined. The CDR3 sequence is 15 residues long. Germline V gene lookup returns CDR1 ENHRY and CDR2 SYGVKD. With 6 bases removed from V and 0 bases from J, the gap between germline ends came to 14 bases.

The chain couples TRBV11-3 to TRBJ2-5; D could derive from TRBD1 or TRBD2 (6 bases each). Germline V gene sequence: CDR1 SGHNT, CDR2 YENEEA. V lost 1 base to trimming and J lost 5 bases, with 8 bases between them. The CDR3 extends over 13 amino acids. DNA for the CDR3: TGTGCCAGCAGCTTAGCGGGGGCCGAGACCCAGTACTTC. It codes for CASSLAGAETQYF.

The chain uses TRBV10-3 and TRBJ2-3; D is perhaps TRBD1 (5 bases). The CDR3 contains 13 residues. CDR1 is ENHRY, CDR2 SYGVKD, per germline. The V end lost 6 bases, the J end lost 5 bases, and 12 bases lay between the germline ends. The CDR3 nucleotides read TGTGCCATCAGGACGCAGGGAATAGATACGCAGTATTTT. The encoded protein is CAIRTQGIDTQYF.

This clone was found a few times. The chain combines TRBV3-1 (or the pseudogene TRBV3-2) with TRBJ1-6; tentatively, D is TRBD1 (5 bases). Germline V gene data show CDR1 as LGHDT and CDR2 as YNNKEL (reference sequence). The ends were cut back, 1 base at V and 9 bases at J, with 16 bases in the middle. The CDR3 sequence is 16 residues long. The CDR3 reads CASSQVVTDHGSPLHF. For the CDR3, the DNA is TGTGCCAGCAGCCAAGTCGTGACAGACCATGGTTCACCCCTCCACTTT.

This clone has a handful of counts. The rearrangement joins TRBV19 to TRBJ1-2; the D is unclear. Trimming took off 5 bases at V and 7 bases at J, with 17 bases between the two ends. CDR1 and CDR2 (germline): LNHDA, SQIVND (reference sequence). The CDR3 length is 14 residues. The CDR3 region is CASSDLTRPSGYTF. The DNA of the CDR3 is TGTGCCAGTAGTGACCTTACCCGCCCCTCTGGCTACACCTTC.

The genes are TRBV2 and TRBJ2-7; 10 bases fit TRBD1. CDR3 length: 14 residues. Germline V gives CDR1 SNHLY, CDR2 FYNNEI. J lost 6 bases, V lost 6 bases, and 8 bases had no gene match. In nucleotides, the CDR3 is TGTGCCAGCAGGACAGGGGGCGAGCCTACCGAGCAGTACTTC. Protein product: CASRTGGEPTEQYF.

V and J are TRBV14 and TRBJ2-1; D may be TRBD2 (5 bases). The CDR3 is 18 amino acids. Looked up from germline, CDR1 is SGHDN and CDR2 is FVKESK. The V and J ends lost 0 bases and 4 bases respectively, with 19 bases between them. As DNA, the CDR3 is TGTGCCAGCAGCCAAGAAATAGGGCTAGGAGGCCCTTACAATGAGCAGTTCTTC. This codes for CASSQEIGLGGPYNEQFF.

In the case of this clone: Other DNA sequences in the same sample also yield this CDR3. The V gene is TRBV19, the J gene TRBJ2-1; the match to TRBD2 covers 7 bases. The germline V gene has CDR1 LNHDA and CDR2 SQIVND (reference sequence). The CDR3 contains 15 residues. V lost 1 base and J lost 0; bases outside the gene matches: 0. The CDR3 nucleotides read TGTGCCAGTAGTATAGCGGGAGGCTCCTACAATGAGCAGTTCTTC. Translated: CASSIAGGSYNEQFF.